A selection of T cell receptor beta chains follows, all from one sample in a study of beta chain features in type 1 diabetes. Profiling relied on immunoSEQ multiplex PCR, and the TCRdb table lists in-frame clones only, not all of them. Of over 350,000 clones in the sample, more than 12% were seen once. Sample: naive CD4+ T cells from blood. The receptors derive from a young woman in good health. CDR3s include the opening cysteine and the closing phenylalanine or tryptophan. Each record gives: D gene, V gene, clone size, J gene, CDR3 DNA, CDR3 protein. A D gene is named only where the DNA matches it firmly. Clone size appears in some rows only: once, few, many, or a class for an expanded clone.

>-|TRBV15|-|TRBJ2-7
TGTGCCACCAGCAGAGCTAGCTCCTACGAGCAGTACTTC
CATSRASSYEQYF
>-|TRBV30|-|TRBJ2-6
TGTGCCTGGATCAAGGGGGGGGCTGGGGCCAACGTCCTGACTTTC
CAWIKGGAGANVLTF
>TRBD2|TRBV4-3|few|TRBJ2-1
TGCGCCAGCAGCCCCGCGGGACTAGCGGGATTGGACGATGAGCAGTTCTTC
CASSPAGLAGLDDEQFF
>-|TRBV28|-|TRBJ1-2
TGTGCCAGCACTCCACCCGACAGAGAGATTGGCTACACCTTC
CASTPPDREIGYTF
>TRBD1|TRBV7-8|-|TRBJ2-7
TGTGCCAGCAGCTTGGACAGGGGATACGAGCAGTACTTC
CASSLDRGYEQYF
>TRBD1|TRBV29-1|few|TRBJ2-2
TGCAGCGTTGAAGGCCAGGGGGCGCGCACCGGGGAGCTGTTTTTT
CSVEGQGARTGELFF
>-|TRBV2|few|TRBJ1-1
TGTGCCAGCCAATCTGAGGCAAGGACTGAAGCTTTCTTT
CASQSEARTEAFF
>TRBD2|TRBV29-1|few|TRBJ2-5
TGCAGCGTAGATGGGACTAGCGCACTAGAGACCCAGTACTTC
CSVDGTSALETQYF
>TRBD1|TRBV7-2|few|TRBJ1-5
TGTGCCAGCAGCTTAGGACAGGGGGTCCGGCAGCCCCAGCATTTT
CASSLGQGVRQPQHF
>-|TRBV7-9|-|TRBJ1-4
TGTGCCAGCAGCTTAGCCACCCGGGGAAGACGAAATGAAAAACTGTTTTTT
CASSLATRGRRNEKLFF
>-|TRBV27|few|TRBJ1-5
TGTGCCAGCAGTTTTTGGGGAGGCAATCAGCCCCAGCATTTT
CASSFWGGNQPQHF
>TRBD2|TRBV7-9|-|TRBJ2-7
TGTGCCAGCAGCTTAGCGCAGCCGGGGAGGGACGAGCAGTACTTC
CASSLAQPGRDEQYF
>-|TRBV19|-|TRBJ2-4
TGTGCCAGTAGTATAGCTGCGGCCAAAAACATTCAGTACTTC
CASSIAAAKNIQYF
>-|TRBV18|-|TRBJ2-1
TGTGCCAGCTCACTGTCGGTTAGGGAGTCCTACAATGAGCAGTTCTTC
CASSLSVRESYNEQFF
>-|TRBV5-4|-|TRBJ2-1
TGTGCCAGCAGCTTGAGAAGCATCACCGGGAATGAGCAGTTCTTC
CASSLRSITGNEQFF
>TRBD1|TRBV7-9|-|TRBJ2-7
TGTGCCAGCAGCGAGGTGGGACAGGCGTCCTACGAGCAGTACTTC
CASSEVGQASYEQYF
>-|TRBV6-6|-|TRBJ1-5
TGTGCCAGCACCCTCCGGAGGAGCAATCAGCCCCAGCATTTT
CASTLRRSNQPQHF
>TRBD1|TRBV4-1|few|TRBJ1-5
TGCGCCAGCAGCCAAGAAGTTTTCCCGGGACAGGGCTATCAGCCCCAGCATTTT
CASSQEVFPGQGYQPQHF
>-|TRBV28|-|TRBJ1-1
TGTGCCAGCAGTTTAACAGGTCCTGAAGCTTTCTTT
CASSLTGPEAFF
>TRBD2|TRBV7-2|few|TRBJ2-1
TGTGCCAGCAGCCCCCGCGGCGGGAGGGCCGATGAGCAGTTCTTC
CASSPRGGRADEQFF
>-|TRBV11-3|-|TRBJ2-3
TGTGCCAGCAGCTCGGAGGGAGTAGATACGCAGTATTTT
CASSSEGVDTQYF
>-|TRBV28|-|TRBJ2-2
TGTGCCAGCAGTTTAACTAGTCGTCTGGTCGGGGAGCTGTTTTTT
CASSLTSRLVGELFF
>TRBD2|TRBV5-4|few|TRBJ2-1
TGTGCCAGCAGCTACGGACTAGCGGGAGTTAGTGAGCAGTTCTTC
CASSYGLAGVSEQFF
>-|TRBV5-1|-|TRBJ2-1
TGCGCCAGCAGCCCGGGACTCAATTCCTACAATGAGCAGTTCTTC
CASSPGLNSYNEQFF
>TRBD1|TRBV29-1|few|TRBJ1-2
TGCAGCGTTGGTAGACAGGGCGGCTATGGCTACACCTTC
CSVGRQGGYGYTF
>-|TRBV18|-|TRBJ1-1
TGTGCCAGCTCACCACCGGGCAGGATTGCTGAAGCTTTCTTT
CASSPPGRIAEAFF
>-|TRBV29-1|few|TRBJ2-5
TGCAGCGTTGTTAGTCGGGAGACCCAGTACTTC
CSVVSRETQYF
>TRBD2|TRBV25-1|-|TRBJ2-4
TGTGCCAGCAGCTCCGTCGGGACTAGGCAAAACATTCAGTACTTC
CASSSVGTRQNIQYF
>TRBD2|TRBV15|few|TRBJ2-3
TGTGCCACCAGCGGTAGCGGGAGTGGGGATACGCAGTATTTT
CATSGSGSGDTQYF
>-|TRBV28|-|TRBJ1-5
TGTGCCAGCAGTTTTAGAGGGTCCAATCAGCCCCAGCATTTT
CASSFRGSNQPQHF
>-|TRBV18|-|TRBJ2-5
TGTGCCAGCTCAGATCGACAGGGAGGAGAGACCCAGTACTTC
CASSDRQGGETQYF
>TRBD1|TRBV30|few|TRBJ1-2
TGTGCCTGGAGTCCCGGGACAGCGAATTCGTATGGCTACACCTTC
CAWSPGTANSYGYTF
>TRBD2|TRBV25-1|-|TRBJ2-7
TGTGCCAGCCCTCGACTAGCGGGAAATTCCTACGAGCAGTACTTC
CASPRLAGNSYEQYF
>TRBD2|TRBV5-1|few|TRBJ2-1
TGCGCCAGCAGCTTGGTTGTGGTAGCGGGAGGAAACAATGAGCAGTTCTTC
CASSLVVVAGGNNEQFF
>TRBD2|TRBV7-6|-|TRBJ2-5
TGTGCCAGCAGCTTGGGGGGAGGGCCACGAGAGACCCAGTACTTC
CASSLGGGPRETQYF
>-|TRBV7-2|few|TRBJ2-5
TGTGCCAGCAGCTTAGCGGGAGCCCAAGAGACCCAGTACTTC
CASSLAGAQETQYF
>-|TRBV6-5|few|TRBJ2-7
TGTGCCAGCAGTTACTCAACCGGCAGGGCCTACGAGCAGTACTTC
CASSYSTGRAYEQYF
>-|TRBV5-4|-|TRBJ2-2
TGTGCCAGCAGCCGAGGGACACTTCCTTACGGGGAGCTGTTTTTT
CASSRGTLPYGELFF
>TRBD2|TRBV7-2|few|TRBJ2-3
TGTGCCAGCAGCGCCTGGACTAGCGGTGGAGATACGCAGTATTTT
CASSAWTSGGDTQYF
>TRBD2|TRBV28|few|TRBJ2-5
TGTGCCAGCAGAGGGAAAGGACTAGCGGGGAGACCAGGGGAGACCCAGTACTTC
CASRGKGLAGRPGETQYF
>-|TRBV5-1|few|TRBJ2-1
TGCGCCAGCAGCTCATACAATGAGCAGTTCTTC
CASSSYNEQFF
>TRBD2|TRBV5-1|-|TRBJ2-5
TGCGCCAGCAGCTTGGATCTAGCGGGATTCCAAGAGACCCAGTACTTC
CASSLDLAGFQETQYF
>-|TRBV5-6|few|TRBJ2-1
TGTGCCAGCAGCTTGGGCCTCCGGGTCAACAACAATGAGCAGTTCTTC
CASSLGLRVNNNEQFF